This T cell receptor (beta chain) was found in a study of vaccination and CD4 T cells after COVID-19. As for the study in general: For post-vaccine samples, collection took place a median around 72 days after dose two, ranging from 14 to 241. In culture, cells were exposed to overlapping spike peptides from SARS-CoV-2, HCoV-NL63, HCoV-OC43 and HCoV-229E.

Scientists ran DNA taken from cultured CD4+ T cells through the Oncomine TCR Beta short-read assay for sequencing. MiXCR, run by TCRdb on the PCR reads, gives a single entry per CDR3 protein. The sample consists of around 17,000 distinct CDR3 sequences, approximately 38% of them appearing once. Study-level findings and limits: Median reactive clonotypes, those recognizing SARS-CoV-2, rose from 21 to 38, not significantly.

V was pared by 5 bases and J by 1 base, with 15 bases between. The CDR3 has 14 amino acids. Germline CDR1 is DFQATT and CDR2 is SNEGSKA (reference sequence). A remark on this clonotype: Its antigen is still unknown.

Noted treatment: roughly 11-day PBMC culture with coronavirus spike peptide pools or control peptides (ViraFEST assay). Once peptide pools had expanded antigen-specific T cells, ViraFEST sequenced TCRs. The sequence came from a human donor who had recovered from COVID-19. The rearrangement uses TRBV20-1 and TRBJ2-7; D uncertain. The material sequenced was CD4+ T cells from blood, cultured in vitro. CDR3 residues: CSAETPAQSYEQYF. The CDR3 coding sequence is TGCAGTGCTGAGACGCCTGCCCAATCCTACGAGCAGTACTTC.